This T cell receptor (beta chain) originates from a study of regulatory T cells in long-lasting Graves disease. At the level of the study: To qualify as persistent, Graves' disease required over 5 years of antithyroid drugs with positive TSH receptor antibodies. Study-wide results and caveats: Since the sample size was small, accuracy may have been reduced. Patients with persistent disease showed a bias toward TRBV28, TRBJ1-2 and TRBJ2-5. Researchers reported studying only peripheral blood, not thyroid tissue.

Time point noted: persistent/refractory GD, antithyroid drugs over 5 years with positive TRAb. Preparation of the TCR library used RNA extracted from PBMCs. To make TCR beta libraries, researchers used iRepertoire HTBI primers and Arm-PCR of CDR3 regions. TCRdb reprocessed the multiplex PCR reads with MiXCR, giving one entry per CDR3 protein. Altogether 360,000 or so distinct CDR3 sequences are present, roughly 20% being singletons, with the ten largest covering around 30%. This clonotype occurred many times. Its specificity is not known. This CDR3 has 15 amino acids. The ends lost 6 bases at V and 5 bases at J; junction bases unmatched: 11.

This chain connects TRBV12-3 or TRBV12-4 to TRBJ2-7, with TRBD1 identical over 9 bases. The source is a woman aged 40 to 50 with Graves disease. Sequenced here: peripheral blood mononuclear cells (PBMCs), sampled when the disease was refractory, from a patient treated with antithyroid drugs. CDR3 coding DNA: TGTGCCAGCAGCCGACTACAGGGGGCGCGAAACGAGCAGTACTTC. This translates into CASSRLQGARNEQYF.